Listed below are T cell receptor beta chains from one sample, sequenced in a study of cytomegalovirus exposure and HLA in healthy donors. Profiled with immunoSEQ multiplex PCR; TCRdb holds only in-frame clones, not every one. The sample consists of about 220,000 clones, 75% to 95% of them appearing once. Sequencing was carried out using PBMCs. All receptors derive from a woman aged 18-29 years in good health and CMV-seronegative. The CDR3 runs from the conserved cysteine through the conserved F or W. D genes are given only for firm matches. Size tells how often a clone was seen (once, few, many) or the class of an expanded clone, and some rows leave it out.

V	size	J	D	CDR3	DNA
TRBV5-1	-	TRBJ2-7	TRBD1	CASQPGTGGLEQYF	TGCGCCAGCCAACCCGGGACAGGGGGCCTCGAGCAGTACTTC
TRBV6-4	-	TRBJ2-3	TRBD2	CASSLLAGGCTQYF	TGTGCCAGCAGTTTATTAGCGGGTGGATGTACGCAGTATTTT
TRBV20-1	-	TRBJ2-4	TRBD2	CSAGAGELQYF	TGCAGTGCGGGAGCGGGGGAGCTCCAGTACTTC
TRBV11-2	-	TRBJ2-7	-	CASSLESRRSYEQYF	TGTGCCAGCAGCTTAGAGAGCCGCAGGTCCTACGAGCAGTACTTC
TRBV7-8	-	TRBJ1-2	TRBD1	CASSGGQGSYGYTF	TGTGCCAGCAGCGGCGGACAGGGATCCTATGGCTACACCTTC
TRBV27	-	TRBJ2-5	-	CASSNNAKTQYF	TGTGCCAGCAGTAACAACGCAAAGACCCAGTACTTC
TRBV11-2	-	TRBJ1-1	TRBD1	CASSSPPRQGVAEAFF	TGTGCCAGCAGCTCGCCCCCAAGACAGGGGGTCGCTGAAGCTTTCTTT
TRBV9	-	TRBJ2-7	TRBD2	CASSPHTSGRAPLYEQYF	TGTGCCAGCAGCCCCCACACTAGCGGGAGGGCCCCCCTCTACGAGCAGTACTTC
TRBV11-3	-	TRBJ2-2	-	CASSLGHSNTGELFF	TGTGCCAGCAGCTTAGGACACTCGAACACCGGGGAGCTGTTTTTT
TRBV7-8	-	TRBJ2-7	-	CASSLLPQFSYEQYF	TGTGCCAGCAGCTTACTTCCACAATTTTCCTACGAGCAGTACTTC
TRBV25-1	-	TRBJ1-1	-	CASKAGDTEAFF	TGTGCCAGCAAAGCAGGGGACACTGAAGCTTTCTTT
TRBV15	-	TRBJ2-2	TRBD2	CATRVLKTSGRGTPGELFF	TGTGCCACCAGGGTCCTGAAGACTAGCGGGAGAGGTACCCCCGGGGAGCTGTTTTTT
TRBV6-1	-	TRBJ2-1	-	CASSLTGIGAEQFF	TGTGCCAGCAGCCTAACAGGGATTGGTGCTGAGCAGTTCTTC
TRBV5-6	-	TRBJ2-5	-	CASRDDRHGYIQETQYF	TGTGCCAGCAGGGACGACAGGCATGGTTATATTCAAGAGACCCAGTACTTC
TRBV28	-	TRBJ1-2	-	CASSQVLYGYTF	TGTGCCAGCAGCCAGGTCCTCTATGGCTACACCTTC
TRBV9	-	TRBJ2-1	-	CASSVDRLGGVNRGNEQFF	TGTGCCAGCAGCGTAGATAGGCTTGGAGGAGTTAATCGAGGCAATGAGCAGTTCTTC
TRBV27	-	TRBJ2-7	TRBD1	CASSLEARQGAYEQYF	TGTGCCAGCAGTTTGGAAGCGAGACAGGGGGCTTACGAGCAGTACTTC
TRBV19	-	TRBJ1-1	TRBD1	CASRDREGTEAFF	TGTGCCAGTAGGGACAGGGAAGGCACTGAAGCTTTCTTT
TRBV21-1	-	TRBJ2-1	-	CASTSGQRQFF	TGTGCCAGCACCTCGGGACAACGGCAGTTCTTC
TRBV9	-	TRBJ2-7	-	CASSVGESYEQYF	TGTGCCAGCAGCGTTGGAGAATCCTACGAGCAGTACTTC
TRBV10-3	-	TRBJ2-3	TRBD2	CATERTSGRLDTQYF	TGTGCCACCGAGAGGACTAGCGGGAGGTTGGATACGCAGTATTTT
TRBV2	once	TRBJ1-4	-	CASSEPRNFFVSTNEKLFF	TGTGCCAGCAGCGAGCCGAGGAATTTTTTTGTGTCAACTAATGAAAAACTGTTTTTT
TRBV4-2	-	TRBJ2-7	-	CASSLSPPQGGTTYEQYF	TGTGCCAGCAGCCTTTCTCCCCCCCAGGGGGGAACAACCTACGAGCAGTACTTC
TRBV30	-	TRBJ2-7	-	CAWSARVPSYEQYF	TGTGCCTGGAGTGCGAGGGTTCCCTCCTACGAGCAGTACTTC
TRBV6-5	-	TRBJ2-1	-	CASSQSRSSYNEQFF	TGTGCCAGCAGCCAGTCCCGGAGCTCCTACAATGAGCAGTTCTTC
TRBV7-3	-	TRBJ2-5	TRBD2	CASSLSRGSETQYF	TGTGCCAGCAGCTTAAGTCGCGGGAGTGAGACCCAGTACTTC
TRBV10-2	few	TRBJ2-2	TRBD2	CASSGTSISSGELFF	TGCGCCAGCAGTGGGACTAGCATATCGAGCGGGGAGCTGTTTTTT
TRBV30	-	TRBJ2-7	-	CAWSPEYFYEQYF	TGTGCCTGGAGTCCCGAGTACTTCTACGAGCAGTACTTC
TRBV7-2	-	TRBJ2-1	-	CASSLVLSARGNEQFF	TGTGCCAGCAGCTTAGTCCTCTCGGCCAGGGGCAATGAGCAGTTCTTC
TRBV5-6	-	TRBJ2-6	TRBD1	CASSRDRGLSGANVLTF	TGTGCCAGCAGCCGGGACAGGGGGTTATCTGGGGCCAACGTCCTGACTTTC
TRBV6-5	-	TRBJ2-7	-	CASSWGLEQYF	TGTGCCAGCAGTTGGGGGCTCGAGCAGTACTTC
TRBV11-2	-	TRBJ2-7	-	CASSLSAGSYEQYF	TGTGCCAGCAGCTTAAGCGCCGGTTCCTACGAGCAGTACTTC
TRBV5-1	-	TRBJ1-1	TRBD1	CASSLRQGRRREAFF	TGCGCCAGCAGCTTACGACAGGGAAGGCGGCGTGAAGCTTTCTTT
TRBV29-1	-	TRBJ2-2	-	CSVTYGGPANTGELFF	TGCAGCGTTACCTACGGGGGGCCCGCGAACACCGGGGAGCTGTTTTTT
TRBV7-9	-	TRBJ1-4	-	CASSPDNEKLFF	TGTGCCAGCAGCCCAGATAATGAAAAACTGTTTTTT
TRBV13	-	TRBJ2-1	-	CASSARTDNEQFF	TGTGCCAGCAGCGCAAGGACAGACAATGAGCAGTTCTTC
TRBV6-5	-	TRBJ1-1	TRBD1	CASSYGTGRTEAFF	TGTGCCAGCAGTTACGGGACAGGGAGGACTGAAGCTTTCTTT
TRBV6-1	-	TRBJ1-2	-	CASSEAMRAYGYTF	TGTGCCAGCAGTGAAGCGATGAGGGCCTATGGCTACACCTTC
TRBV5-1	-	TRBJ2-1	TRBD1	CASSWTGGIYNEQFF	TGCGCCAGCAGCTGGACAGGGGGCATCTACAATGAGCAGTTCTTC
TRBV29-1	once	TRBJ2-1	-	CSVEMRYNEQFF	TGCAGCGTAGAAATGCGCTACAATGAGCAGTTCTTC
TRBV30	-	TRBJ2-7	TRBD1	CAWNTQGPTYEQYF	TGTGCCTGGAATACACAGGGGCCTACTTACGAGCAGTACTTC
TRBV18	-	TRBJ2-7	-	CASSRPTGEQYF	TGTGCCAGCTCACGACCAACGGGGGAGCAGTACTTC
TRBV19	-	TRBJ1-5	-	CASSPIGNQPQHF	TGTGCCAGTAGCCCAATAGGCAATCAGCCCCAGCATTTT
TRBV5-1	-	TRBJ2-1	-	CASSLGVRPSLSSYNEQFF	TGCGCCAGCAGCCTGGGAGTCCGTCCTTCCCTTAGCTCCTACAATGAGCAGTTCTTC
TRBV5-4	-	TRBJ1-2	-	CASSSPGQGNYGYTF	TGTGCCAGCAGCTCCCCGGGCCAGGGCAACTATGGCTACACCTTC
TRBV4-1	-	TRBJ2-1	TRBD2	CASSHPTSGANNEQFF	TGCGCCAGCAGCCATCCGACTAGCGGGGCTAATAATGAGCAGTTCTTC
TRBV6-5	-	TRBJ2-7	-	CASSCPTGNLYEQYF	TGTGCCAGCAGTTGTCCTACCGGGAATCTATACGAGCAGTACTTC
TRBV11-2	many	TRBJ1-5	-	CASSLRTERTQPQHF	TGTGCCAGCAGCTTAAGGACAGAGAGAACTCAGCCCCAGCATTTT
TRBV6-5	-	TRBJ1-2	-	CASMQSGTNYGYTF	TGTGCCAGCATGCAATCCGGGACTAACTATGGCTACACCTTC
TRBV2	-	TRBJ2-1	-	CASSEARSGFYNEQFF	TGTGCCAGCAGTGAAGCTCGAAGCGGCTTCTACAATGAGCAGTTCTTC
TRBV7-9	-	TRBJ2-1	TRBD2	CASSPPTSASSYNEQFF	TGTGCCAGCAGCCCCCCTACTAGCGCGAGCTCCTACAATGAGCAGTTCTTC